Presented here are 20 T cell receptor beta chains from one specimen sequenced in a study of post-analysis software for immune sequencing data. Overall study results and limits: Among five TRBV segments more frequent in patients than controls were TRBV5-6, TRBV5-1 and TRBV20-1.

Incorporated into the TCR beta cDNA libraries were unique molecular identifiers, which served to reduce PCR and sequencing biases. TCRdb analysed the PCR reads with MiXCR anew, one entry per CDR3 protein. The table lists about 200,000 distinct CDR3 sequences, approximately 29% of them singletons, with 3% to 4% in the top ten. Their antigens remain unidentified. Source material: blood. These receptors were collected from a girl aged 2 to 17 with multiple sclerosis.

The sample holds many counts of this clonotype. This sequence joins TRBV6-5 and TRBJ1-5; possible D gene TRBD1, 5 bases. The CDR3 covers 16 residues. The V end was cut by 6 bases, the J end by 1 base, with 16 bases between. CDR1 and CDR2 (germline): MNHEY, SVGAGI. The CDR3 nucleotides are TGTGCCAGCAGGCCCCTCACCCAGGGAAGCAATCAGCCCCAGCATTTT. Protein product: CASRPLTQGSNQPQHF.

This clonotype has ten or more counts. The V and J genes are TRBV10-3 and TRBJ2-3; D not certain. The V gene lost 0 bases and the J gene lost 2 bases, with 18 bases spanning the gap. Germline V gene lookup returns CDR1 ENHRY and CDR2 SYGVKD. The CDR3 loop spans 18 amino acids. CDR3 coding DNA: TGTGCCATCAGTGAGTCTTTCGGCCAGGATATTTTCACAGATACGCAGTATTTT. This translates into CAISESFGQDIFTDTQYF.

This clonotype was counted many times. V and J are TRBV12-3 or TRBV12-4 and TRBJ1-1; 12 nucleotides agree with TRBD1. After removal of 6 bases from V and 4 bases from J, the junction contained 9 bases not matched to a gene. CDR3 size: 16 residues. The CDR3 region is CASSRTGTGGGTEAFF. Written as DNA, the CDR3 is TGTGCCAGCAGCCGTACCGGGACAGGGGGCGGCACTGAAGCTTTCTTT.

This clonotype was recorded a few times. This rearrangement joins TRBV4-2 to TRBJ2-1; D not resolved. The CDR3 spans 11 residues. V was shortened by 3 bases and J by 7 bases, with 4 bases between the two germline ends. Germline V gene lookup returns CDR1 LGHNA and CDR2 YNFKEQ. CDR3 bases: TGTGCCAGCAGCCAGAAGAATGAGCAGTTCTTC. The encoded protein is CASSQKNEQFF.

J is TRBJ2-7 and V is TRBV28, with TRBD2 as a possible D gene (5 bases). Germline CDR1 and CDR2: MDHEN and SYDVKM. This CDR3 is 15 amino acids long. Trimming stripped 6 bases from V and 2 bases from J, with 17 bases between. The CDR3 sequence: CASRSRSSLAYEQYF. CDR3 sequence (DNA): TGTGCCAGCAGATCCCGGTCTAGCTTAGCCTACGAGCAGTACTTC.

This clonotype was counted many times. The J gene is TRBJ2-5, the V gene TRBV7-2, with 12 bases matching TRBD2. The CDR3 covers 15 residues. CDR1 and CDR2 (germline): SGHTA, FQGNSA. Trimming took 6 bases from V and 6 from J; bases not matched to a gene: 8. CDR3: CASSTSGGSPKTQYF. The CDR3 bases are TGTGCCAGCAGTACTAGCGGGGGGAGTCCCAAGACCCAGTACTTC.

This clonotype was recorded many times. This chain connects TRBV7-8 to TRBJ1-2; D ambiguous. Per the germline V gene, CDR1 is SGHVS and CDR2 is FQNEAQ. V was cut by 1 base and J by 5 bases, with 8 bases left in between. The CDR3 has 13 amino acids. The CDR3 spells CASSLESDYGYTF. The CDR3 bases are TGTGCCAGCAGCTTAGAGAGTGATTATGGCTACACCTTC.

In this sample, this clonotype turned up a few times. The chain couples TRBV4-1 to TRBJ1-5; D not certain. This CDR3 is 14 amino acids long. The germline V gene has CDR1 MGHRA and CDR2 YSYEKL. Trimming left V 2 bases short and J 8 bases short, with 13 bases between. The CDR3 here is CASSQLLTQEPQHF. The CDR3 DNA sequence: TGCGCCAGCAGCCAACTATTGACCCAAGAGCCCCAGCATTTT.

This clonotype was counted ten times or more. The chain has TRBV5-1 and TRBJ1-2, with 9 bases identical to TRBD1. This CDR3 is built from 15 residues. Trimming cost V 3 bases and J 5 bases; bases outside gene matches: 8. Per the germline V gene, CDR1 is SGHRS and CDR2 is YFSETQ. In DNA form, the CDR3 reads TGCGCCAGCAGCTCCGGACAGGGGAAAGGGTATGGCTACACCTTC. It encodes CASSSGQGKGYGYTF.

On this clonotype: An end of the junction differs from the germline gene, which may be a read error. The V and J genes are TRBV20-1 and TRBJ1-1, with 7 nucleotides matching TRBD1. The CDR3 runs to 13 residues. Germline V gives CDR1 DFQATT, CDR2 SNEGSKA (reference sequence). The CDR3 nucleotides are TGCGGTGCCTATACAGGGGCTAGAACTGAAGCTTTCTTT. Translating it yields CGAYTGARTEAFF.

This clonotype was found many times. The chain carries TRBV28 and TRBJ2-3; 11 bases agree with TRBD2. Trimming took 6 bases from V and 5 from J; bases not matched to a gene: 10. This CDR3 is 16 amino acids long. In germline, CDR1 is MDHEN, CDR2 SYDVKM. The CDR3 DNA is TGTGCCAGCAGCCCCCTCACTAGCGGGGGTAGAGATACGCAGTATTTT. This sequence encodes CASSPLTSGGRDTQYF. Full variable domain (rest looked up from reference TRBV28 and TRBJ2-3): DVKVTQSSRYLVKRTGEKVFLECVQDMDHENMFWYRQDPGLGLRLIYFSYDVKMKEKGDIPEGYSVSREKKERFSLILESASTNQTSMYLCASSPLTSGGRDTQYFGPGTRLTVL.

The sample holds a few counts of this clonotype. This chain connects TRBV6-6 to TRBJ2-3, with 7 bases matching TRBD2. Germline values: CDR1 MNHNY, CDR2 SVGAGI (reference sequence). The CDR3 extends over 14 amino acids. V lost 7 bases, J lost 0 bases, and 4 bases stayed unmatched. CDR3 coding DNA: TGTGCCAGCATCCCCGGGGGGAGCACAGATACGCAGTATTTT. Translation gives CASIPGGSTDTQYF.

This clonotype occurred a few times. Since a much larger clone is just one base distant, this may be a read error. CDR3 sequence (DNA): TGCGCCAGCAGCTTGGATTGGAACACTGAAGCTTTCTTT. It encodes CASSLDWNTEAFF. The chain joins TRBV5-1 to TRBJ1-1; the D is unclear. The CDR3 is 13 residues long. The V gene's germline CDR1 is SGHRS and CDR2 YFSETQ. V was trimmed by 0 bases and J by 1 base, leaving 4 bases between them.

The rearrangement links TRBV20-1 to TRBJ2-7; D may be TRBD2 (6 bases). The J call may be incorrect, as the DNA end agrees better with TRBJ2-5. This CDR3 contains 13 residues. The germline V gene has CDR1 DFQATT and CDR2 SNEGSKA (reference sequence). DNA for the CDR3: TGCAGTGCTAGAGTAGGCGGGGTGGAGACCCAGTACTTC. Its translation is CSARVGGVETQYF.

This clonotype was detected ten times or more. The V gene is TRBV6-6, the J gene TRBJ2-1; 9 bases are shared with TRBD1. Unmatched junction bases numbered 11, after V lost 7 bases and J lost 4 bases. This CDR3 is 16 amino acids long. CDR1 is MNHNY and CDR2 is SVGAGI in the germline V gene (reference sequence). The CDR3 DNA reads TGTGCCAGCATCTACGCGGACAGGGGCCTTTACAATGAGCAGTTCTTC. Its translation is CASIYADRGLYNEQFF.

The rearrangement uses TRBV24-1 and TRBJ2-2; no firm D call. Germline lookup yields CDR1 KGHDR and CDR2 SFDVKD. The CDR3 covers 14 residues. Trimming removed 1 base at V and 4 bases at J, with 6 bases between. The CDR3 is CATSDLAGTGELFF. The DNA of the CDR3 is TGTGCCACCAGTGATTTAGCCGGCACCGGGGAGCTGTTTTTT.

This clonotype has just one count. A clone one base away is much larger, so this may be a read error. The chain couples TRBV6-6 to TRBJ1-2, with TRBD1 as a possible D gene (6 bases). The CDR3 contains 15 residues. CDR1 is MNHNY and CDR2 is SVGAGI in the germline V gene (reference sequence). Trimming removed 1 base from V and 6 bases from J, with 15 bases in between. CDR3 sequence reads: CASSYLSKGGDGYTF. The DNA of the CDR3 is TGTGCCAGCAGTTACTTGAGCAAGGGGGGAGATGGCTACACCTTC.

This clonotype has just a few counts. One junction end disagrees with the germline gene, perhaps due to a read error. The chain is built from TRBV6-5 and TRBJ1-2; possible D gene TRBD1, 5 bases. CDR3 length: 13 residues. CDR1 is MNHEY, CDR2 SVGAGI, per germline. CDR3 nucleotide sequence: TGTGCCGGCAGAAGGGACGGGCTAGAGGGCTACACCTTC. Its translation: CAGRRDGLEGYTF.

About this clonotype: It may be a read error: a sequence one base away is much more abundant. The J gene is TRBJ2-3, the V gene TRBV29-1, with unresolved D. The V end was cut by 5 bases, the J end by 0 bases, with 0 bases between. The CDR3 has 10 amino acids. Germline-derived CDR1 and CDR2 are SQVTM and ANQGSEA. The CDR3 sequence: CSVSTDTQYF. The CDR3 DNA sequence: TGCAGCGTTAGCACAGATACGCAGTATTTT.

The CDR3 spells CSAGTSLRSGELFF. The CDR3, as DNA: TGCAGTGCCGGGACTAGCCTTAGATCCGGGGAGCTGTTTTTT. J is TRBJ2-2 and V is TRBV20-1; 9 bases align to TRBD2. The V and J ends lost 6 bases and 6 bases, in that order; junction bases with no gene match: 8. CDR3 size: 14 residues. From germline, CDR1 is DFQATT and CDR2 SNEGSKA (reference sequence).